This T cell receptor beta chain derives from a study of CD8 T cells in Susac syndrome. CDR1 is MNHEY and CDR2 is SVGEGT in the germline V gene. The CDR3 covers 13 residues. The V gene lost 4 bases and the J gene lost 6 bases, with 12 bases spanning the gap. This clonotype appeared a single time. When the RNA was reverse transcribed, random hexamers were used with an input of roughly 0.5 to 1 ug. TCRdb reprocessed the immunoSEQ multiplex PCR reads with MiXCR, giving one entry per CDR3 protein. Seen here are about 440,000 distinct CDR3 sequences, 85% to 90% observed once, and the top ten hold 0.12%. This sequence joins TRBV6-2 or TRBV6-3 and TRBJ2-5; D possibly corresponds to TRBD2 (6 bases). Sequencing used CD8+ T cells from PBMCs. The TCR was taken from a human donor with multiple sclerosis. This CDR3 reads CASSWDSQKTQYF. Here the CDR3 DNA reads TGTGCCAGCAGTTGGGACTCCCAGAAGACCCAGTACTTC.